The rows below give T cell receptor beta chains drawn from one sample of a study of cytomegalovirus exposure and HLA in healthy donors. The repertoire was sequenced with immunoSEQ multiplex PCR; TCRdb's copy has only in-frame clones and lacks some. The ten most abundant clones cover approximately 0.8% of a sample with 150,000 to 200,000 clones. Sequences were obtained from PBMCs. All receptors come from a woman aged 18-29 years in good health and CMV-seropositive. Both conserved end residues are part of each CDR3. Each record gives: J gene, CDR3 length, D gene, V gene, clone size, CDR3 protein, CDR3 DNA. The D gene is left open where the match is weak. Clone size is not always given. Where it is, it says once, few, many or a class for expanded clones.

TRBJ2-1,13,.,TRBV6-5,.,CASSYSPDNEQFF,TGTGCCAGCAGTTACTCTCCAGACAATGAGCAGTTCTTC
TRBJ1-2,12,TRBD1,TRBV6-6,.,CATQGDNYGYTF,TGTGCCACGCAGGGGGACAACTATGGCTACACCTTC
TRBJ1-5,14,.,TRBV29-1,.,CSRGGRAHNQPQHF,TGCAGCCGGGGAGGGAGGGCCCACAATCAGCCCCAGCATTTT
TRBJ1-1,14,.,TRBV11-2,.,CASSSQSHSSESFF,TGTGCCAGCAGCTCCCAATCCCACTCTTCTGAATCTTTCTTT
TRBJ1-3,14,.,TRBV19,.,CASSTVSSGNTIYF,TGTGCCAGTAGTACGGTGAGCTCTGGAAACACCATATATTTT
TRBJ1-1,15,.,TRBV10-3,.,CAIRPLADTDTEAFF,TGTGCCATCAGGCCGCTCGCGGACACCGACACTGAAGCTTTCTTT
TRBJ2-7,15,.,TRBV7-2,.,CASSPDRQSSYEQYF,TGTGCCAGCAGCCCCGACAGACAGAGCTCCTACGAGCAGTACTTC
TRBJ2-7,14,TRBD2,TRBV6-5,.,CASSYVAGEYEQYF,TGTGCCAGCAGTTACGTTGCGGGAGAATACGAGCAGTACTTC
TRBJ1-3,15,.,TRBV25-1,.,CASSELTVAGNTIYF,TGTGCCAGCAGTGAGCTGACAGTGGCTGGAAACACCATATATTTT
TRBJ1-1,17,TRBD1,TRBV5-1,.,CASSKSGQAGMNTEAFF,TGCGCCAGCAGCAAATCTGGACAGGCTGGAATGAACACTGAAGCTTTCTTT
TRBJ2-1,17,TRBD1,TRBV11-3,.,CASSLAGQASSYNEQFF,TGTGCCAGCAGCTTAGCCGGACAGGCTAGCTCCTACAATGAGCAGTTCTTC
TRBJ1-4,11,.,TRBV20-1,.,CSAPVQEKLFF,TGCAGTGCTCCGGTCCAAGAAAAACTGTTTTTT
TRBJ2-7,12,.,TRBV2,.,CASKGRRWEQYF,TGTGCCAGCAAGGGGCGCCGGTGGGAGCAGTACTTC
TRBJ1-1,16,TRBD1,TRBV7-8,.,CASSLVGGTVNTEAFF,TGTGCCAGCAGCTTAGTAGGGGGGACAGTGAACACTGAAGCTTTCTTT
TRBJ2-7,15,TRBD1,TRBV7-8,.,CASSPQQGTHYEQYF,TGTGCCAGCAGCCCCCAACAGGGGACCCACTACGAGCAGTACTTC
TRBJ1-5,15,.,TRBV9,.,CASSVGGFGNQPQHF,TGTGCCAGCAGCGTCGGGGGATTCGGCAATCAGCCCCAGCATTTT
TRBJ1-2,15,TRBD1,TRBV19,.,CASRQGQLLNYGYTF,TGTGCCAGTAGGCAGGGACAGCTCCTAAACTATGGCTACACCTTC
TRBJ1-6,17,.,TRBV4-3,.,CASSQGGGVIGNSPLHF,TGCGCCAGCAGCCAAGGTGGGGGGGTCATAGGGAATTCACCCCTCCACTTT
TRBJ2-1,16,.,TRBV19,.,CASSIVGLGGADEQFF,TGTGCCAGTAGTATCGTGGGGCTAGGGGGAGCCGATGAGCAGTTCTTC
TRBJ1-1,13,.,TRBV11-2,.,CASSLAGNTEAFF,TGTGCCAGCAGCTTAGCAGGGAACACTGAAGCTTTCTTT
TRBJ2-1,16,TRBD2,TRBV4-1,.,CASSLTSGSSYNEQFF,TGCGCCAGCAGCCTTACTAGCGGGAGCTCCTACAATGAGCAGTTCTTC
TRBJ2-2,18,TRBD2,TRBV10-3,.,CAISESGLAGGGTGELFF,TGTGCCATCAGTGAGTCGGGACTAGCGGGAGGTGGCACCGGGGAGCTGTTTTTT
TRBJ1-2,13,TRBD1,TRBV19,.,CASSVGTGNGYTF,TGTGCCAGTAGTGTCGGGACAGGGAACGGCTACACCTTC
TRBJ2-3,12,.,TRBV4-2,.,CASSPREDTQYF,TGTGCCAGCAGCCCCCGTGAGGATACGCAGTATTTT
TRBJ2-7,15,.,TRBV6-5,.,CASSYSFQRTYEQYF,TGTGCCAGCAGTTACTCATTCCAGCGTACCTACGAGCAGTACTTC
TRBJ2-5,15,TRBD2,TRBV7-9,.,CASSLGLAGQETQYF,TGTGCCAGCAGCTTAGGGCTAGCGGGGCAAGAGACCCAGTACTTC
TRBJ1-2,11,.,TRBV11-2,.,CASSLTQGYTF,TGTGCCAGCAGCTTAACTCAAGGCTACACCTTC
TRBJ1-5,15,.,TRBV30,.,CAWSAGGPVSEPQHF,TGTGCCTGGAGCGCGGGGGGACCTGTGAGTGAGCCCCAGCATTTT
TRBJ2-3,14,TRBD1,TRBV29-1,.,CSSLTEGASDTQYF,TGCAGTTCTCTTACCGAGGGGGCCTCAGATACGCAGTATTTT
TRBJ1-5,15,.,TRBV6-1,.,CASSAPRGSNQPQHF,TGTGCCAGCAGCGCCCCCCGGGGAAGCAATCAGCCCCAGCATTTT
TRBJ1-2,15,.,TRBV5-1,.,CASSFGQGGDYGYTF,.
TRBJ1-5,15,.,TRBV2,.,CASAVGEGSNQPQHF,TGTGCCAGCGCAGTAGGGGAGGGTAGCAATCAGCCCCAGCATTTT
TRBJ1-5,16,.,TRBV19,.,CASSISHAAINQPQHF,TGTGCCAGTAGTATTTCCCACGCGGCTATCAATCAGCCCCAGCATTTT
TRBJ2-7,18,TRBD1,TRBV28,.,CASSLWGRWGQSSYEQYF,TGTGCCAGCAGTTTGTGGGGGCGTTGGGGACAGAGCTCCTACGAGCAGTACTTC
TRBJ1-5,14,.,TRBV6-5,.,CASRRGGSNQPQHF,TGTGCCAGCAGGCGGGGGGGTAGCAATCAGCCCCAGCATTTT
TRBJ2-1,14,.,TRBV6-6,.,CASSYSTGINEQFF,TGTGCCAGCAGTTACTCTACGGGGATCAATGAGCAGTTCTTC
TRBJ1-1,14,.,TRBV15,.,CATSRDVQTGEAFF,TGTGCCACCAGCAGAGATGTTCAGACAGGTGAAGCTTTCTTT
TRBJ2-2,18,TRBD1,TRBV4-3,.,CASSQDPRDSGFAGELFF,TGCGCCAGCAGCCAAGATCCAAGGGACAGTGGTTTCGCCGGGGAGCTGTTTTTT
TRBJ1-3,16,.,TRBV29-1,.,CSVERGRICSGNTIYF,TGCAGCGTTGAAAGGGGCAGGATCTGCTCTGGAAACACCATATATTTT
TRBJ2-3,15,.,TRBV5-1,.,CASSLTARGTDTQYF,TGCGCCAGCAGCTTGACGGCTAGAGGCACAGATACGCAGTATTTT
TRBJ1-2,15,.,TRBV19,.,CASTLGRDGNYGYTF,TGTGCCAGTACCCTTGGCAGGGATGGAAACTATGGCTACACCTTC
TRBJ1-2,14,TRBD1,TRBV27,.,CASSPLDRNYGYTF,TGTGCCAGCAGTCCCTTGGACAGGAACTATGGCTACACCTTC
TRBJ1-6,14,TRBD1,TRBV5-1,.,CASSWGQGASPLHF,TGCGCCAGCAGCTGGGGACAGGGGGCTTCACCCCTCCACTTT
TRBJ2-3,15,.,TRBV13,.,CASSLRQGLTDTQYF,TGTGCCAGCAGCCTAAGACAGGGACTCACAGATACGCAGTATTTT
TRBJ2-7,15,.,TRBV5-1,.,CASSLVPGAEREQYF,TGCGCCAGCAGCTTGGTGCCTGGGGCTGAGCGCGAGCAGTACTTC
TRBJ2-7,14,TRBD1,TRBV5-6,.,CASSYGDRVDEQYF,TGTGCCAGCAGCTACGGTGACAGGGTTGACGAGCAGTACTTC
TRBJ2-7,12,.,TRBV18,.,CAGSFRLSEQYF,TGTGCCGGCTCCTTCCGTTTGAGTGAGCAGTACTTC
TRBJ1-1,12,.,TRBV7-9,.,CASRKGDTEAFF,TGTGCCAGCAGGAAGGGGGACACTGAAGCTTTCTTT
TRBJ2-2,16,.,TRBV7-9,.,CASTAYQGESTGELFF,TGTGCCAGCACCGCCTATCAAGGGGAATCCACCGGGGAGCTGTTTTTT
TRBJ1-4,13,.,TRBV6-4,.,CASSRMEGEKLFF,TGTGCCAGCAGCCGGATGGAGGGTGAAAAACTGTTTTTT
TRBJ2-3,14,TRBD2,TRBV11-2,.,CASSLRGVADTQYF,TGTGCCAGCAGCTTACGGGGGGTCGCAGATACGCAGTATTTT
TRBJ2-1,16,TRBD2,TRBV19,.,CASSSLAGGEYNEQFF,TGTGCCAGTAGTTCCTTAGCGGGAGGGGAGTACAATGAGCAGTTCTTC
TRBJ2-1,13,.,TRBV6-5,.,CASSLIGDNEQFF,TGTGCCAGCAGCCTAATCGGAGACAATGAGCAGTTCTTC
TRBJ2-2,15,.,TRBV7-9,.,CASSPNSGVTGELFF,TGTGCCAGCAGCCCTAACTCGGGGGTCACCGGGGAGCTGTTTTTT
TRBJ1-1,15,.,TRBV6-4,medium-sized,CASTVGEGENTEAFF,TGTGCCAGCACCGTTGGGGAGGGAGAGAACACTGAAGCTTTCTTT
TRBJ2-2,15,TRBD2,TRBV5-4,.,CASSLTSGAGGELFF,TGTGCCAGCAGCCTGACTAGCGGGGCCGGCGGGGAGCTGTTTTTT
TRBJ2-7,21,TRBD2,TRBV5-1,.,CASNPGRKTSGRAGWPYEQYF,TGCGCCAGCAACCCGGGACGGAAGACTAGCGGGAGGGCCGGGTGGCCCTACGAGCAGTACTTC
TRBJ1-4,15,.,TRBV10-3,.,CAIRTVLTRNEKLFF,TGTGCCATCAGGACAGTTCTAACGAGAAATGAAAAACTGTTTTTT